This T cell receptor (beta chain) was recorded in a study of OX40 agonist ivuxolimab in advanced cancers. Germline V gene data show CDR1 as SGHKS and CDR2 as YYEKEE (reference sequence). This CDR3 contains 16 residues. The germline V and J ends were trimmed by 4 bases and 3 bases, with 17 bases remaining between them. Findings and limits, study-wide: Patients with a partial response at 0.1-3.0 mg/kg had among the lowest clonal expansion. Some patients who did not respond also had low normalized T-cell clonal expansion.

TCRdb's table, derived via immunoSEQ multiplex PCR, lists solely in-frame clones and lacks some. The table lists about 17,000 clones, around 77% of them singletons. On this clone: Its antigen is unidentified.

Sequenced here: CD4+ or CD8+ T cells sorted from blood, sampled in a trial of the OX40 agonist ivuxolimab. The source of this sequence is an adult with an advanced solid tumor such as melanoma, head and neck, liver or kidney cancer. The genes are TRBV5-5 and TRBJ2-1, with D perhaps TRBD1 (7 bases). This CDR3 reads CASSGGTVEYYNEQFF. Here the CDR3 DNA reads TGTGCCAGCAGCGGCGGGACAGTGGAGTACTACAATGAGCAGTTCTTC. Variable domain in full (rest from reference TRBV5-5 and TRBJ2-1): DAGVTQSPTHLIKTRGQQVTLRCSPISGHKSVSWYQQVLGQGPQFIFQYYEKEERGRGNFPDRFSARQFPNYSSELNVNALLLGDSALYLCASSGGTVEYYNEQFFGPGTRLTVL.